This T cell receptor beta chain was profiled in a study of cytomegalovirus exposure and HLA in healthy donors. Across the study: Genotyping showed approximately 81% of almost 400 donors falling in the Caucasian-associated ancestry cluster. Study results and caveats: In a later analysis, TCR association rates varied by HLA locus: DRB1 most, HLA-C fewest. Usually a TCR sequence was rare, but some public TCRs were found in many donors. A later analysis linked a missense variant in DCLRE1C to the trimming of TCR beta V and J genes.

With respect to this clone: The antigen remains unidentified.

The study ran its PCR with 60 Vbeta and 13 Jbeta primers. Using immunoSEQ multiplex PCR, the repertoire was profiled, and TCRdb retains in-frame clones only, with some absent. The sample has about 160,000 clones; 65% to 85% are singletons. The CDR3 runs 13 residues. Germline V gene lookup returns CDR1 MNHEY and CDR2 SMNVEV (reference sequence). Germline trimming cut 2 bases from V and 7 bases from J; bases unmatched to any gene: 4. Specimen: PBMCs. This TCR came from a man aged 35-49 years in good health and CMV-seropositive. V and J are TRBV27 and TRBJ1-2, with 7 bases fitting TRBD1. The CDR3 spells CASSLRYRGGYTF. The CDR3 DNA sequence: TGTGCCAGCAGTTTAAGGTACAGGGGTGGCTACACCTTC.